The source of this T cell receptor beta chain is a study of OX40 agonist ivuxolimab in advanced cancers. Study-level information: Eligibility admitted prior anti-PD-1, anti-PD-L1 or anti-CTLA-4 therapy; about 40% had some.

Autoimmune disease history or systemic immunosuppression disqualified patients. Using immunoSEQ multiplex PCR, the repertoire was profiled, and TCRdb retains in-frame clones only, with some absent. The table includes about 62,000 clones, 79% detected once. The V and J ends lost 3 bases and 4 bases respectively, with 6 bases between them. The germline gives CDR1 LNHDA, CDR2 SQIVND (reference sequence). This CDR3 is built from 12 residues. As regards this clone: No antigen is known for it.

Study-level results: CD4+ T cells averaged fewer expanded clones than CD8+ T cells.

The rearrangement uses TRBV19 and TRBJ1-2, with D unresolved. The receptor was derived from an adult with an advanced solid tumor such as melanoma, head and neck, liver or kidney cancer. The sample here was CD4+ or CD8+ T cells sorted from blood, taken in a trial of the OX40 agonist ivuxolimab. The CDR3 DNA sequence: TGTGCCAGTAGTATGAGAGGCTATGGCTACACCTTC. Its protein is CASSMRGYGYTF.